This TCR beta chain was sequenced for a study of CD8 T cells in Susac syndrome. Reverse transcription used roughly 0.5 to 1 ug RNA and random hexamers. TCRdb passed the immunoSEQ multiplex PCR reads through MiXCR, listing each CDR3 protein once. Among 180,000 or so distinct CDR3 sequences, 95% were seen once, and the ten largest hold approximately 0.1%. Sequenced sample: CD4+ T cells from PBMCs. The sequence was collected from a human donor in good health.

CDR3 sequence reads: CSAALAETQYF. CDR3 bases: TGCAGCGCAGCTTTGGCGGAGACCCAGTACTTC. This chain links TRBV29-1 with TRBJ2-5; D is unresolved. The germline V gene has CDR1 SQVTM and CDR2 ANQGSEA. Trimming removed 7 bases from V and 5 bases from J, with 11 bases in between. The CDR3 is 11 residues long.